The 26 T cell receptor gamma chains below all came from one sample that was sequenced in a study of γδ T cells in repeated Plasmodium falciparum infection. Vgamma9/Vdelta2+ and Vdelta2-negative gammadelta T cells were flow-sorted from PBMC for bulk sequencing. TCRdb called clones anew from the multiplex PCR reads with CATT. The sample comprises over 25,000 gamma-chain clones, around 3% of which are singletons, and about 33% rests with the top ten. Sequencing input: gamma-delta T cells from blood. These receptors were obtained from a pool of human donors (malaria-infected and uninfected, not separated).

With regard to this clone: The protein TCRdb lists belongs to a much larger clone and differs from this DNA's translation at residue 11, which points to a read error; the protein shown is made from the DNA. The chain uses TRGV9 and TRGJ1 or TRGJ2. Germline assignment: CDR1 GITISATS and CDR2 ISYDGTV (reference sequence). This CDR3 region has 14 residues. CDR3 coding DNA: TGTGCCTTGTGGGAGGGCTGTCGTTATTATAGGAAACTCTTT. Amino acid sequence: CALWEGCRYYRKLF.

This clone has at least ten counts. The rearrangement uses TRGV3 and TRGJ1 or TRGJ2. The J gene is absent in TCRdb and was assigned here via DNA matching to germline. CDR3 length equals 14 residues. CDR1 is VTNTFY, CDR2 YDVSTARD, per germline (reference sequence). V shed 5 bases and J 3 bases; nucleotides not matched to a gene: 10. CDR3 coding DNA: TGTGCCACCTGGGCCCTAACCCCTTATTATAAGAAACTCTTT. This translates into CATWALTPYYKKLF.

This clone appeared many times. A far larger clone differs by one base, so this is likely a read error. This same CDR3 is encoded by further DNA sequences in the sample. No call exists for the J gene, whereas the V gene is TRGV9. CDR1 and CDR2 from the germline V gene are GITISATS and ISYDGTV (reference sequence). The CDR3 length is 13 residues. CDR3 residues: CALWEYRYYKKLF. The CDR3 coding sequence is TGTGCCTTGTGGGAGTATCGCTATTATAAGAAACTCTTC.

This clone was observed many times. The protein given by TCRdb reflects a much larger clone and differs at residue 12 from this DNA's translation, likely from a read error; the protein shown is the DNA's translation. This chain connects TRGV9 to TRGJP. Per germline, CDR1 GITISATS and CDR2 ISYDGTV (reference sequence). The CDR3 loop spans 17 amino acids. Written as DNA, the CDR3 is TGTGCCTTGTGGGAGGTGACTGGTGAGTTGGGCAGAAAAATCAAGGTATTT. This encodes CALWEVTGELGRKIKVF.

This clone came up many times. The TCRdb protein, from a much larger clone, departs from this DNA's translation at residue 7, likely by read error; the protein shown derives from the DNA. V and J are TRGV4 and TRGJ1 or TRGJ2. The J segment lost 6 bases and the V segment lost 0 bases, leaving 8 bases of the junction unmatched. The V gene's germline CDR1 is EGSTGY and CDR2 YDSYTSSV. The CDR3 loop spans 14 amino acids. CDR3 loop: CATWDGSRRYKKLF. Written as DNA, the CDR3 is TGTGCCACCTGGGATGGGTCTCGTCGTTATAAGAAACTCTTT.

This clone was detected a few times. For the V gene the call is TRGV4; the J gene has no call. This CDR3 comprises 9 residues. In germline, CDR1 is EGSTGY, CDR2 YDSYTSSV. DNA of the CDR3: TGTGCCACCTGGGATGTATTGACCTTC. This translates into CATWDVLTF.

This clone was recorded many times. A far larger clone is one base from this, pointing to a likely read error. The rearrangement links TRGV9 to TRGJ1 or TRGJ2. The J gene, missing from TCRdb, was assigned here through DNA to germline matching. Germline V gene sequence: CDR1 GITISATS, CDR2 ISYDGTV (reference sequence). The CDR3 sequence is 12 residues long. This CDR3 reads CALWEVYYKKLF. The CDR3 DNA reads TGTGCTTTGTGGGAGGTTTATTATAAGAAACTCTTT.

This clone was recorded at least ten times. With only one base between it and a far larger clone, this is likely a read error. Distinct nucleotide sequences in the sample also encode this CDR3. V usage is TRGV9 and J usage is TRGJP. Germline matching of the DNA provided the J gene here, since TCRdb leaves it blank. Trimming at V came to 0 bases and at J to 6 bases, leaving 8 bases not matched to a gene. From germline, CDR1 is GITISATS and CDR2 ISYDGTV (reference sequence). The CDR3 totals 18 residues. Here the CDR3 DNA reads TGTGCCTTGTGGGAGGTGCGGAGGGGAGAGTTGGGCAAAAAAATCAAGGTATTT. This codes for CALWEVRRGELGKKIKVF.

The chain carries TRGV4 and TRGJ1 or TRGJ2. Here the J gene was assigned by germline matching of the DNA, as TCRdb has none. CDR1 and CDR2 from the germline V gene are EGSTGY and YDSYTSSV. The CDR3 is 14 amino acids. The J segment lost 5 bases and the V segment lost 1 base, leaving 8 bases of the junction unmatched. DNA of the CDR3: TGTGCCACCTGGGATGGTATTCCCCATTATAAGAAACTCTTT. Its protein is CATWDGIPHYKKLF.

This clone was found many times. The chain recombines TRGV9 with TRGJ1 or TRGJ2. The junction had 11 bases not matched to a gene; V was cut back by 0 bases and J by 3 bases. The germline V gene encodes CDR1 GITISATS and CDR2 ISYDGTV (reference sequence). The CDR3 has 16 amino acids. The CDR3 nucleotides are TGTGCCTTGTGGGAGGTGCGGGGGAGACCTTATTATAAGAAACTCTTT. It yields the protein CALWEVRGRPYYKKLF.

This clone was observed at least ten times. TCRdb's protein for this DNA is that of a much larger clone and differs from the translation at residue 4, likely a read error; the protein shown is the DNA translation. J is TRGJP and V is TRGV9. The J gene is absent in TCRdb and was assigned here via DNA matching to germline. Germline CDR1 is GITISATS and CDR2 is ISYDGTV (reference sequence). The CDR3 spans 15 residues. The CDR3 bases are TGTGCCTTGCGGGATGAAGAGTTGGGCAAAAAAATCAAGGTATTT. This translates into CALRDEELGKKIKVF.

At least ten counts were recorded for this clone. Relative to the germline gene, one junction end is altered; a read error may explain this. The chain recombines TRGV2 with TRGJP2. The J gene was not available in TCRdb and was assigned here by matching the DNA to germline segments. Per germline, CDR1 EGSNGY and CDR2 YDSYNSKV. This CDR3 is built from 15 residues. The CDR3 is CATWDTNSSDWIKTF. The CDR3 DNA follows: TGTGCCACCTGGGACACAAATAGTAGTGACTGGATCAAGACGTTT.

There are a few counts of this clone. The amino acid sequence in TCRdb belongs to a much larger clone and departs from this DNA's translation at residue 6, likely a sequencing read error; the sequence shown is translated from the DNA. V usage is TRGV3 and J usage is TRGJ1 or TRGJ2. The J gene was missing in TCRdb and was found by matching the end of the DNA to germline. Germline values: CDR1 VTNTFY, CDR2 YDVSTARD (reference sequence). Trimming cost V 3 bases and J 7 bases; bases outside gene matches: 15. The CDR3 consists of 15 residues. CDR3 DNA sequence: TGTGCCACCTGGGACTTAGCACGCGGGTTGTATAAGAAACTCTTT. Protein product: CATWDLARGLYKKLF.

This clone was observed many times. A far larger clone is a single base away, which makes a read error likely. This sample also contains other DNA sequences that code for the same CDR3. The chain is built from TRGV9 and TRGJ1 or TRGJ2. The J gene is absent in TCRdb and was assigned here via DNA matching to germline. The CDR3 is made up of 15 amino acids. With 3 bases clipped from V and 3 bases from J, the junction kept 11 bases outside the gene matches. Germline loops: CDR1 GITISATS, CDR2 ISYDGTV (reference sequence). The CDR3 region is CALWESPEVYYKKLF. The CDR3 coding sequence is TGTGCCTTGTGGGAGTCCCCGGAAGTTTATTATAAGAAACTCTTT.

This clone was detected many times. The germline gene is not matched at one end of the junction; a read error may be the cause. This chain links TRGV3 with TRGJP2. TCRdb carries no J gene annotation; the J gene was assigned here by matching the DNA with germline. The germline V gene encodes CDR1 VTNTFY and CDR2 YDVSTARD (reference sequence). The CDR3 runs 11 residues. The CDR3 bases are TGTGCCCCTAGTAGTAATTGGATCAAGACGTTT. It codes for CAPSSNWIKTF.

This clone was recorded many times. This likely reflects a read error, since a far larger clone is one base away. Additional DNA sequences in this sample encode the identical CDR3. The CDR3 here is CALWEVRKKLF. The CDR3, as DNA: TGTGCCCTGTGGGAGGTGCGAAAGAAACTCTTT. The V and J genes are TRGV9 and TRGJ1 or TRGJ2. The J gene, missing from TCRdb, was assigned here through DNA to germline matching. CDR3 length: 11 amino acids. The V gene's germline CDR1 is GITISATS and CDR2 ISYDGTV (reference sequence).

Many counts were recorded for this clone. The TCRdb protein, from a much larger clone, departs from this DNA's translation at residue 11, likely by read error; the protein shown derives from the DNA. The chain combines TRGV9 with TRGJ1 or TRGJ2. The J gene was not available in TCRdb and was assigned here by matching the DNA to germline segments. The germline V gene has CDR1 GITISATS and CDR2 ISYDGTV (reference sequence). Trimming cost V 4 bases and J 3 bases; bases outside gene matches: 18. This CDR3 has 17 residues. Here the CDR3 DNA reads TGTGCCTTGTGGGACCAGCCGAACTACACAAGTTATTATAAGAAACTCTTT. It specifies CALWDQPNYTSYYKKLF.

This clone has more than one count but fewer than ten. A far larger clone is off by one base, so a read error is likely. Other DNA sequences from this sample encode an identical CDR3 as well. The chain recombines TRGV9 with TRGJ1 or TRGJ2. TCRdb is silent on the J gene; assignment here came from matching the DNA to germline. This CDR3 is built from 14 residues. CDR1 and CDR2 from the germline V gene are GITISATS and ISYDGTV (reference sequence). CDR3: CALWEVSPRRKKLF. The DNA of the CDR3 is TGCGCCTTGTGGGAGGTATCTCCTCGGCGAAAGAAACTCTTT.

Notes on this clone: No DNA is shown, since the ends of the CDR3 on it are uncertain; the CDR3 is the one TCRdb lists. J gene calling gave no result, while the V gene is TRGV2. Ends included, the CDR3 has 31 residues. Germline lookup yields CDR1 EGSNGY and CDR2 YDSYNSKV. The CDR3 region is CAPGTDNIIRNSLAVEQHLLSQVSIGRIQHF.

This clone was counted a few times. TCRdb shows a much larger clone's protein in place of this DNA's translation, and the two differ at residue 9, likely through a read error; the protein shown is translated from the DNA. The chain employs TRGV3 and TRGJ1 or TRGJ2. Since TCRdb gives no J gene, matching the DNA to germline was used here to assign it. The V and J ends lost 0 bases and 6 bases, in that order; junction bases with no gene match: 8. CDR1 and CDR2 (germline): VTNTFY, YDVSTARD (reference sequence). The CDR3 is 14 residues long. The CDR3 region has the DNA TGTGCCACCTGGGACAGGCGGCTTTGTTATAAGAAACTCTTT. Translation gives CATWDRRLCYKKLF.

Ten or more counts support this clone. V and J are TRGV3 and TRGJP2. Per germline, CDR1 VTNTFY and CDR2 YDVSTARD (reference sequence). V gave up 3 bases and J gave up 0 bases; unmatched junction bases: 10. The CDR3 is 17 residues long. CDR3 amino acids: CATWDRTLYSSDWIKTF. The CDR3 DNA is TGTGCCACCTGGGACCGAACCCTCTATAGTAGTGATTGGATCAAGACGTTT.

This clone was counted many times. Since a far larger clone is one base different, this is likely a read error. The identical CDR3 is also encoded by other nucleotide sequences in the sample. The V and J genes are TRGV8 and TRGJ1 or TRGJ2. The CDR3 contains 13 residues. Germline values: CDR1 VENAVY, CDR2 YDSYNSRV. The J segment lost 4 bases and the V segment lost 3 bases, leaving 6 bases of the junction unmatched. CDR3 in amino acids: CATWDDNYYKKLF. CDR3 coding DNA: TGTGCCACCTGGGATGACAACTATTATAAGAAACTCTTT.

This clone was observed a handful of times. A far larger clone is one nucleotide away, so this likely arose from a read error. In the same sample, other DNA sequences code for this CDR3. V and J are TRGV4 and TRGJ1 or TRGJ2. TCRdb lists no J gene, so it was determined here by aligning the DNA to germline. Germline CDR1 is EGSTGY and CDR2 is YDSYTSSV. The CDR3 totals 11 residues. The CDR3 region has the DNA TGTGCTACCTGGGATTTATATAAGAAACTCTTT. Its translation is CATWDLYKKLF.

Comment on this clone: A far bigger clonotype differs at one base, so this is likely a read error. The DNA is left out, because the CDR3 cannot be placed on it with certainty; the CDR3 is given as TCRdb lists it. This chain's CDR3 is CALWEVQGAARNSLAVEQHLLSQVSIGRIQHF. The J gene went uncalled, whereas the V gene is TRGV9. From germline, CDR1 is GITISATS and CDR2 ISYDGTV (reference sequence). The CDR3 adds up to 32 amino acids, both ends counted.

This clone was seen more than once but under ten times. A far larger clone is just one base off, so this is likely a read error. Other DNA sequences of this sample code for an identical CDR3. The chain uses TRGV9 and TRGJP. The J gene was not available in TCRdb and was assigned here by matching the DNA to germline segments. This CDR3 has 18 amino acids. The germline V gene encodes CDR1 GITISATS and CDR2 ISYDGTV (reference sequence). The CDR3 protein is CALWEVLRRELGKKIKVF. Here the CDR3 DNA reads TGTGCCCTGTGGGAGGTGCTACGGCGAGAGTTGGGCAAAAAAATCAAGGTATTT.

This clone appeared a few times. A far larger clone is just one base off, so this is likely a read error. Other DNA sequences of this sample code for an identical CDR3. The V gene call is TRGV2, and the J gene call is absent. This CDR3 comprises 12 residues. Germline loops: CDR1 EGSNGY, CDR2 YDSYNSKV. CDR3 coding DNA: TGTGCCACCTGGGACGTACGCTCCAAGAAGCTCTTT. It codes for CATWDVRSKKLF.